These 7 T cell receptor beta chains were all obtained from the same sample, sequenced in a study of beta chain features in type 1 diabetes. Whole-study findings and limits: TCRB CDR3 length was moderately but significantly reduced in all four CD4+ subsets of Type 1 diabetes patients.

cDNA synthesis used the whole RNA isolate, giving expressed TCRB sequences. Method: immunoSEQ multiplex PCR; TCRdb's copy keeps in-frame clones and lacks some. In the table there are around 160,000 clones, around 8% of which are singletons. These receptors have no known antigen. The sequenced sample consisted of central memory CD4+ T cells from blood. These receptors all come from a woman in her late teens or twenties with type 1 diabetes.

Only a few counts were recorded for this clone. The V call is TRBV11-3, the J call TRBJ2-7, with TRBD1 matching 7 bases. J lost 3 bases, V lost 0 bases, and 11 bases had no gene match. Germline V gene lookup returns CDR1 SGHNT and CDR2 YENEEA. The CDR3 consists of 17 residues. The CDR3 reads CASSLDASGTALYEQYF. CDR3 DNA: TGTGCCAGCAGCTTAGATGCGTCGGGGACAGCTCTCTACGAGCAGTACTTC.

This clone was seen more than once but under ten times. The chain has TRBV6-6 and TRBJ1-5; D is undetermined. Germline values: CDR1 MNHNY, CDR2 SVGAGI (reference sequence). The germline V and J ends were trimmed by 5 bases and 7 bases, with 12 bases remaining between them. The CDR3 contains 13 residues. CDR3 amino acids: CASSEVPAQPQHF. The CDR3 DNA follows: TGTGCCAGCAGTGAGGTACCCGCGCAGCCCCAGCATTTT.

This clone was seen a few times. The chain is built from TRBV28 and TRBJ2-3, with D perhaps matching TRBD1 (5 bases). V lost 3 bases and J 8 bases, leaving 9 bases between the germline ends. Germline V gene sequence: CDR1 MDHEN, CDR2 SYDVKM. The CDR3 has 12 amino acids. CDR3 sequence reads: CASSFRQGTQYF. The CDR3 DNA reads TGTGCCAGCAGTTTCCGTCAGGGTACGCAGTATTTT.

This clone was observed many times. V and J are TRBV5-1 and TRBJ2-1; D ambiguous. Germline V gene sequence: CDR1 SGHRS, CDR2 YFSETQ. This CDR3 is built from 14 residues. V was clipped by 4 bases and J by 0 bases, with 8 bases between them. In DNA, the CDR3 is TGCGCCAGCAGCGATCTGAGCTCCTACAATGAGCAGTTCTTC. Its translation: CASSDLSSYNEQFF.

The V gene is TRBV19, the J gene TRBJ2-2; 8 positions agree with TRBD2. Germline V gives CDR1 LNHDA, CDR2 SQIVND (reference sequence). The CDR3 is made up of 16 amino acids. Trimming removed 6 bases from V and 5 bases from J; junction bases left unmatched: 11. For the CDR3, the DNA is TGTGCCAGTAGATTGCGGTCGGGCGGGGGGACCGGGGAGCTGTTTTTT. Encoded protein: CASRLRSGGGTGELFF.

In its sample, this clone was seen a few times. This chain links TRBV30 with TRBJ1-3; the D is unclear. CDR1 and CDR2 from the germline V gene are GTSNPN and SVGIG (reference sequence). Between the trimmed V and J ends, which lost 0 bases and 4 bases, there was a span of 4 bases. The CDR3 extends over 12 amino acids. The CDR3 bases are TGTGCCTGGAGTGTCCAAGGAAACACCATATATTTT. This sequence encodes CAWSVQGNTIYF. The variable domain in full, completed from reference TRBV30 and TRBJ1-3, reads SQTIHQWPATLVQPVGSPLSLECTVEGTSNPNLYWYRQAAGRGLQLLFYSVGIGQISSEVPQNLSASRPQDRQFILSSKKLLLSDSGFYLCAWSVQGNTIYFGEGSWLTVV.

This clone showed up just a few times. V usage is TRBV7-2 and J usage is TRBJ1-4, with 8 positions matching TRBD1. The CDR3 consists of 14 residues. J lost 8 bases, V lost 5 bases, and 7 bases had no gene match. Germline lookup yields CDR1 SGHTA and CDR2 FQGNSA. CDR3 amino acids: CASSPGTGYEKLFF. CDR3 in DNA: TGTGCCAGCAGCCCCGGGACAGGCTACGAAAAACTGTTTTTT.